This TCR beta chain is drawn from a study of blood T cell repertoires in COVID-19. Background on the study: COVID-19 samples, acute and convalescent, were from the United States, Italy and Spain.

Method: immunoSEQ multiplex PCR; TCRdb's copy keeps in-frame clones and lacks some. The sample holds some 490,000 clones, roughly 88% seen once. There are 14 residues in the CDR3. Trimming removed 3 bases from V and 5 bases from J, with 10 bases in between. CDR1 is MDHEN and CDR2 is SYDVKM in the germline V gene. The sample taken for sequencing was peripheral blood. The chain joins TRBV28 to TRBJ2-2; a possible D gene is TRBD2 (6 bases). The sequence was obtained from a human donor in a cohort sampled during active COVID-19. The CDR3 nucleotides read TGTGCCAGCAGTTTTATTGGAGGGACCGGGGAGCTGTTTTTT. This codes for CASSFIGGTGELFF.